This TCR beta chain emerged from a study of CD8+ T cells in alopecia areata. Study-level information: Those patients who were treated received oral tofacitinib, which was given at 5 to 10 mg twice daily for moderate-to-severe alopecia areata. Percentage of affected scalp area was the basis on which treated patients' severity was scored. Overall study results and limits: The treated group had a single nonresponder, limiting CD8+ expansion-response conclusions. Normal scalp had lower clonality than lesional scalp, with alopecia totalis/universalis lesions showing this most strongly.

The length of the CDR3 is 14 residues. Trimming shortened V by 1 base and J by 2 bases, and 9 bases separated the two germline ends. Germline V CDR1 and CDR2: SEHNR, FQNEAQ (reference sequence). Specified treatment: oral pan-JAK inhibitor, 5-10 mg twice daily. A remark on this clone: Its antigen is still unknown. Other DNA sequences in this specimen translate into the identical CDR3.

Isolated RNA was reverse transcribed into cDNA used as the sequencing template. The method was immunoSEQ multiplex PCR; TCRdb's version includes in-frame clones alone and lacks a portion of them. The table records 150,000 to 200,000 clones, 60% of them present only once. This receptor was taken from a human donor with alopecia areata. The sequencing here drew on CD4+ T cells sorted from blood, taken at week 24, from a patient treated with tofacitinib. The chain is built from TRBV7-9 and TRBJ2-7; no clear D. The DNA of the CDR3 is TGTGCCAGCAGCTTAGAGGGCGGACCCTACGAGCAGTACTTC. Translating gives CASSLEGGPYEQYF.